This T cell receptor (beta chain) was obtained from a study of blood T cell repertoires in COVID-19. At the level of the study: Italy, Spain and the United States were the sources of the convalescent and acute COVID-19 samples. Sources were T cells, B-cell-depleted T cells, or PBMCs; the material itself was cDNA or gDNA.

Original handling: From reference gene primer amplification, estimates of nucleated cell counts were derived. Repertoires were generated with immunoSEQ multiplex PCR, while TCRdb's copy carries only in-frame clones and drops some. That table furnishes V, J and clone size, whereas the DNA furnished D and trimming. The sample contains about 200,000 clones, 80% to 90% of which appear only once. The CDR3 sequence is 17 residues long. The ends lost 5 bases at V and 3 bases at J; junction bases unmatched: 13. Germline values: CDR1 MNHEY, CDR2 SVGEGT. The J gene is TRBJ1-5, the V gene TRBV6-2 or TRBV6-3, with 7 bases identical to TRBD1. The receptor was derived from a man in his fifties with acute or convalescent COVID-19. The material sequenced was peripheral blood. CDR3 DNA: TGTGCCAGCAGTCCATCGACAGGGATACCGATCAATCAGCCCCAGCATTTT. It translates to CASSPSTGIPINQPQHF.